This TCR beta chain was sequenced in a study of cytomegalovirus exposure and HLA in healthy donors. On this clone: Its matching antigen is unknown.

This PCR relied on a set of 60 Vbeta primers and 13 Jbeta primers. Method: immunoSEQ multiplex PCR; TCRdb's copy keeps in-frame clones and lacks some. The table shows 150,000 to 200,000 clones, with 60% to 80% occurring only once. The CDR3 contains 17 residues. With 4 bases removed from V and 9 bases from J, the gap between germline ends came to 26 bases. Germline CDR1 and CDR2: SGHRS and YFSETQ. Study outcomes and limitations: In an earlier analysis, most TCR beta V segments were productive about 87% or about 30% of the time.

Material: PBMCs. The sequence came from a male donor in good health and CMV-seronegative. V is TRBV5-1 and J is TRBJ2-1, with D possibly matching TRBD2 (6 bases). CDR3: CASSPWGSGTTPREQFF. The CDR3 DNA reads TGCGCCAGCAGCCCTTGGGGTAGCGGAACCACACCCCGTGAGCAGTTCTTC.